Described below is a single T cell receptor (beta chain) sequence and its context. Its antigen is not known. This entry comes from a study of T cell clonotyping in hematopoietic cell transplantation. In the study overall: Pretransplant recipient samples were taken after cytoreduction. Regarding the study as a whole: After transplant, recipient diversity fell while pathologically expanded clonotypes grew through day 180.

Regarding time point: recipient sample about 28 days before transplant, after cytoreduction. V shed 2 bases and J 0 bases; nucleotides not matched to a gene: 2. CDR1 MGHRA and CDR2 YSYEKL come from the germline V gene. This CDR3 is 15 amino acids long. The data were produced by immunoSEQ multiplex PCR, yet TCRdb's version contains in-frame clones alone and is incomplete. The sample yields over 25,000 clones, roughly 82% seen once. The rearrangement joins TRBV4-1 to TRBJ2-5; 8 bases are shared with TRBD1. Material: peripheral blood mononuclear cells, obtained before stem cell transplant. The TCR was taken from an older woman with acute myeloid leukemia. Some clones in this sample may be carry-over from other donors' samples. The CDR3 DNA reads TGCGCCAGCAGCCAAAACAGGGGGTACCAAGAGACCCAGTACTTC. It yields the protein CASSQNRGYQETQYF.